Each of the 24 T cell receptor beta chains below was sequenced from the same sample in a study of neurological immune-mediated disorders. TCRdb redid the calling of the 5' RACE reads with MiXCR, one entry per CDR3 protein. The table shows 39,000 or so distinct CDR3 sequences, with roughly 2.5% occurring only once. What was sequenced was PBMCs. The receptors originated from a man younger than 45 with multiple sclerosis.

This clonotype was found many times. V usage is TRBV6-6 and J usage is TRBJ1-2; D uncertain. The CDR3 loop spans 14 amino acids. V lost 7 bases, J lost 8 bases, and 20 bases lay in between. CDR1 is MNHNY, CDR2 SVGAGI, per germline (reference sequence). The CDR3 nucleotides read TGTGCCAGCACCCCGTTTAAGGGTTTGAGGGGCTACACCTTC. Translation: CASTPFKGLRGYTF.

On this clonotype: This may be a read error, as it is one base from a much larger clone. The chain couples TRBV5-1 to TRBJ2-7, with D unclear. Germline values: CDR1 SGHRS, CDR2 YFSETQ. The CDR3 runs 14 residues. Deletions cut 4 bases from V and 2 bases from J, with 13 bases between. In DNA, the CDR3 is TGCGCCAGCAGCATCCGAAAGCCGCCCTACGAGCAGTACTTC. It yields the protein CASSIRKPPYEQYF.

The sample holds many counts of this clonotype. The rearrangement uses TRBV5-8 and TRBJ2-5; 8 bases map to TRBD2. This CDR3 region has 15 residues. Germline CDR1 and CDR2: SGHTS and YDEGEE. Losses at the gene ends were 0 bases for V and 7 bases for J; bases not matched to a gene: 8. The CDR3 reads CASSLGPGAGGTQYF. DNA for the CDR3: TGTGCCAGCAGCTTGGGGCCGGGCGCGGGGGGGACCCAGTACTTC.

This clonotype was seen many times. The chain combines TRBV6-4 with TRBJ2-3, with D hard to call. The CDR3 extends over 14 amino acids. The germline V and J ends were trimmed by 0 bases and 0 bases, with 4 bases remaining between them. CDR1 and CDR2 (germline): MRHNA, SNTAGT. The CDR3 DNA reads TGTGCCAGCAGTGACTCAGGGAGCACAGATACGCAGTATTTT. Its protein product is CASSDSGSTDTQYF.

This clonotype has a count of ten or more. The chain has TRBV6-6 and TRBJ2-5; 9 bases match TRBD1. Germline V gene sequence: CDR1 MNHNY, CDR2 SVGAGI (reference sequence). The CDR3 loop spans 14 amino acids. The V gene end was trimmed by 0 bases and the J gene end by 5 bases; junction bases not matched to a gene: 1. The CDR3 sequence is CASSYSGQGETQYF. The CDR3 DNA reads TGTGCCAGCAGTTACTCAGGACAGGGGGAGACCCAGTACTTC.

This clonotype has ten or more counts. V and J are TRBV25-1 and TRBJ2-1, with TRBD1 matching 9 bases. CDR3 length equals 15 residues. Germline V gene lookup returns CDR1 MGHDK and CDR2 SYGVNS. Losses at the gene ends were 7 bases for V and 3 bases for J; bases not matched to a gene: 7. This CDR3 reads CASTGPGQGYNEQFF. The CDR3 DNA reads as TGTGCCAGCACCGGACCGGGACAGGGCTACAATGAGCAGTTCTTC.

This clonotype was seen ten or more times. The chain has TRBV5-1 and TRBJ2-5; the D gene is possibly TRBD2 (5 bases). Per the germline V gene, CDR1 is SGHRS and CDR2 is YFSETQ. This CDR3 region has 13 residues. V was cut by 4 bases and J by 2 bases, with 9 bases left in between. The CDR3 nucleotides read TGCGCCAGCAGCCGGGATCGTCAAGAGACCCAGTACTTC. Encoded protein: CASSRDRQETQYF.

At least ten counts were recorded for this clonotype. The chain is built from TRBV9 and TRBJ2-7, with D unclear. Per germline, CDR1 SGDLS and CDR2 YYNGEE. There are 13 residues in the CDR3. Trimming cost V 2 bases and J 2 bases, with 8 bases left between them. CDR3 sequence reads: CASSVGPTYEQYF. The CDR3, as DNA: TGTGCCAGCAGCGTTGGACCGACCTACGAGCAGTACTTC.

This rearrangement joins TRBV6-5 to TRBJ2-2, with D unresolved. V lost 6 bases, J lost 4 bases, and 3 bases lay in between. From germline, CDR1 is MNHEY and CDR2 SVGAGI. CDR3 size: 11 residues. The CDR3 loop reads CASSRTGELFF. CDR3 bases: TGTGCCAGCAGCCGCACCGGGGAGCTGTTTTTT.

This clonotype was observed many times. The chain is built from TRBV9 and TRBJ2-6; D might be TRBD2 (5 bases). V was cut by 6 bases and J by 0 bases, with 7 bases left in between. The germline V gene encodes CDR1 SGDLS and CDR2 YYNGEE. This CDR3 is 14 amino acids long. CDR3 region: CASKEGSGANVLTF. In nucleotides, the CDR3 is TGTGCCAGCAAAGAGGGCTCTGGGGCCAACGTCCTGACTTTC.

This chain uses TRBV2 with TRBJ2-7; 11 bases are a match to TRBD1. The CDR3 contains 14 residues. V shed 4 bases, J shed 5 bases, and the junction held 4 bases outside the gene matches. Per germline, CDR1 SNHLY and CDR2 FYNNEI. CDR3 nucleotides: TGTGCCAGCAGTGCGGACAGGGGGCGAGACGAGCAGTACTTC. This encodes CASSADRGRDEQYF.

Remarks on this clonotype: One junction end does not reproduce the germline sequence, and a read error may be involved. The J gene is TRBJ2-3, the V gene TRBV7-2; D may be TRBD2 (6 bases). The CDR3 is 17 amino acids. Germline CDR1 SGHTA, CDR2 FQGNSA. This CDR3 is CANSFIVVGRGTDTQYF. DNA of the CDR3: TGTGCCAACAGCTTCATTGTCGTAGGGCGGGGAACAGATACGCAGTATTTT.

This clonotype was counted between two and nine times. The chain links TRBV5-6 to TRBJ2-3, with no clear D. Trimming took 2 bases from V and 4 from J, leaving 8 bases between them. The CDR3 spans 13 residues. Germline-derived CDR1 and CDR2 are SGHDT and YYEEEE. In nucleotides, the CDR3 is TGTGCCAGCAGCTTAACCGCGGCAGATACGCAGTATTTT. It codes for CASSLTAADTQYF.

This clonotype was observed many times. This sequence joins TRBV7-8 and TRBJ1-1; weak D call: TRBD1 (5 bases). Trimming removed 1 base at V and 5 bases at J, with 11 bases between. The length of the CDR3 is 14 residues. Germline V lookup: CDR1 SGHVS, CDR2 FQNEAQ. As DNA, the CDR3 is TGTGCCAGCAGCTTAGTGCAGGGTGGGACTGAAGCTTTCTTT. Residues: CASSLVQGGTEAFF.

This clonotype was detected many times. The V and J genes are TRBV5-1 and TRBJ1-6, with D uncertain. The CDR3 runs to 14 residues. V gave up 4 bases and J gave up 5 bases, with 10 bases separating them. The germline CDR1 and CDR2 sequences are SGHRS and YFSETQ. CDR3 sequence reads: CASSSSGDNSPLHF. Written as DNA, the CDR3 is TGCGCCAGCAGCAGCAGTGGGGATAATTCACCCCTCCACTTT.

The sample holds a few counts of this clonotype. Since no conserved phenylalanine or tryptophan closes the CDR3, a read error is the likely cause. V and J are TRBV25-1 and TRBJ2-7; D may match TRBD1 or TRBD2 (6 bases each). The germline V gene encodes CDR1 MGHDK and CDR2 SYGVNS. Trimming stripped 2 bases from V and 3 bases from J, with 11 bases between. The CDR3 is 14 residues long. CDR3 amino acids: CASSEAGQYYEQYN. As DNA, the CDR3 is TGTGCCAGCAGTGAAGCGGGACAATACTACGAGCAGTACAAC.

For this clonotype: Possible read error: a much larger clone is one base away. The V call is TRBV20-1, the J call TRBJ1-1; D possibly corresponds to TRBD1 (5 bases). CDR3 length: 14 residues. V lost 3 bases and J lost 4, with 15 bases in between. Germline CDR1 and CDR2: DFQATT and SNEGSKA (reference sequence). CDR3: CSARGPTAGTEAFF. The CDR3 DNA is TGCAGTGCTAGGGGGCCTACGGCGGGCACTGAAGCTTTCTTT.

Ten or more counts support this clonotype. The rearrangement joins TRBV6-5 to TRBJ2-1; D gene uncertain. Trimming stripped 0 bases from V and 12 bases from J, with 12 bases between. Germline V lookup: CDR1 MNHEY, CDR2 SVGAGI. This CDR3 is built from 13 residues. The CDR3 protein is CASSYSASDGQFF. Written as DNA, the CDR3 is TGTGCCAGCAGTTACTCGGCTAGTGATGGGCAGTTCTTC.

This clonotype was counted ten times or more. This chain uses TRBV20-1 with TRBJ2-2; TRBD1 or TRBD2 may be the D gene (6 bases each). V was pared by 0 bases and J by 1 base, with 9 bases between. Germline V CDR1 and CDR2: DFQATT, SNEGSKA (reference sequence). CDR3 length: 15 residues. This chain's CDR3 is CSARDRGVNTGELFF. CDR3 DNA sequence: TGCAGTGCTAGAGATAGGGGGGTGAACACCGGGGAGCTGTTTTTT.

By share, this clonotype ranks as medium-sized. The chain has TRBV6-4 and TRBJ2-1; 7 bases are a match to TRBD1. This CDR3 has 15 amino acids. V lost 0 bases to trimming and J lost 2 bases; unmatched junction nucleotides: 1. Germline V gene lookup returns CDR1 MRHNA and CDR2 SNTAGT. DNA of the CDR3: TGTGCCAGCAGTGACTCAGGGGGCGCCTACAATGAGCAGTTCTTC. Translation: CASSDSGGAYNEQFF.

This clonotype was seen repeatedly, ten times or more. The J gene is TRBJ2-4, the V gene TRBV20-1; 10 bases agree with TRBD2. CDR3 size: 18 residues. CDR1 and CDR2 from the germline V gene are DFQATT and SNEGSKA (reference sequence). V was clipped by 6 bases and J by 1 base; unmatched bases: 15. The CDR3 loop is CSAEEYASGRTAKNIQYF. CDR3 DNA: TGCAGTGCGGAGGAATATGCTAGCGGGAGAACCGCCAAAAACATTCAGTACTTC.

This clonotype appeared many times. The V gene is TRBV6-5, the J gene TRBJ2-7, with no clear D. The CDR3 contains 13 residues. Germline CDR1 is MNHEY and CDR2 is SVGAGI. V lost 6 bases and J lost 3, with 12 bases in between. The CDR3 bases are TGTGCCAGCAGCCCAACCTTGGTCTACGAGCAGTACTTC. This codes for CASSPTLVYEQYF.

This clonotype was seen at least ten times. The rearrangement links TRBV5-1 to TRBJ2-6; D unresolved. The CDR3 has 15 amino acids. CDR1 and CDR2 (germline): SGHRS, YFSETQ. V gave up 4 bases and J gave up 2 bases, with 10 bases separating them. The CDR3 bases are TGCGCCAGCAGCGATGGCCCTACTGGGGCCAACGTCCTGACTTTC. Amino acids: CASSDGPTGANVLTF.

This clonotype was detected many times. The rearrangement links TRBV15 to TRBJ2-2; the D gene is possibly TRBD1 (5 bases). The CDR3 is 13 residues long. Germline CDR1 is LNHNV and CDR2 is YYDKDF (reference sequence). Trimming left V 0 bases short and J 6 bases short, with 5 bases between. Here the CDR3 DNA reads TGTGCCACCAGCAGAGAGGGGCCCGGGGAGCTGTTTTTT. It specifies CATSREGPGELFF.